The entry that follows covers one T cell receptor beta chain sequence. CDR1 is SGHRS and CDR2 is YFSETQ in the germline V gene. The CDR3 length is 14 residues. Germline trimming cut 1 base from V and 5 bases from J; bases unmatched to any gene: 3. As for time point: cycle 4 day 1 (C4D1), after less than 7 weeks of nivolumab. After autologous stem cell transplantation all patients relapsed, and prior brentuximab vedotin exposure differed between cohorts. The data were produced by immunoSEQ multiplex PCR, yet TCRdb's version contains in-frame clones alone and is incomplete. The table includes 90,000 to 110,000 clones, roughly nine tenths detected once. These data belong to a study of PD-1 blockade in classical Hodgkin lymphoma.

The rearrangement uses TRBV5-1 and TRBJ1-1, with 9 bases identical to TRBD1. This clonotype was sampled from a human donor with classical Hodgkin lymphoma. The sequenced sample was peripheral blood mononuclear cells (PBMCs), obtained before the fourth cycle of nivolumab. CDR3 protein: CASSLMGQGTEAFF. DNA of the CDR3: TGCGCCAGCAGCTTGATGGGACAGGGAACTGAAGCTTTCTTT.